This TCR beta chain was documented in a study of OX40 agonist ivuxolimab in advanced cancers. Study findings and constraints: By week 6 at 0.1 to 3.0 mg/kg, blood CD4+ and CD8+ T cells had expanded clonally.

The repertoire was sequenced with immunoSEQ multiplex PCR; TCRdb's copy has only in-frame clones and lacks some. The repertoire includes tens of thousands of clones, about 92% of them detected once, and over 8.5% sits in the top ten. Worth noting for this clone: Its antigen is unknown.

The TCR was taken from an adult with an advanced solid tumor such as melanoma, head and neck, liver or kidney cancer. The sequenced sample was CD4+ or CD8+ T cells sorted from blood, obtained in a trial of the OX40 agonist ivuxolimab.

In DNA form, the CDR3 reads TGTGCCAGCAGCTTGGATCCAGGGACCGACCTTTTCTCCTACGAGCAGTACTTC. Amino acids: CASSLDPGTDLFSYEQYF. The chain is built from TRBV5-6 and TRBJ2-7; D possibly matches TRBD1 or TRBD2 (5 bases each). Per germline, CDR1 SGHDT and CDR2 YYEEEE. With 0 bases removed from V and 0 bases from J, the gap between germline ends came to 19 bases. This CDR3 has 18 residues.